This T cell receptor beta chain was recovered during a study of shared clonotypes between healthy human individuals. Germline loops: CDR1 MNHNS, CDR2 SASEGT. The V gene end was trimmed by 6 bases and the J gene end by 3 bases; junction bases not matched to a gene: 1. CDR3 size: 14 residues. Data came from immunoSEQ multiplex PCR; TCRdb stores just in-frame clones and leaves some out. This sample has approximately 1,500,000 clones, with roughly 95% found just once. The sequenced material came from naive CD4+ T cells sorted from blood. Subset noted: CD45RA+ positively selected. The receptor was isolated from a man between 25 and 39 years old in good health. The V and J genes are TRBV6-1 and TRBJ2-1; 11 bases match TRBD2. In DNA, the CDR3 is TGTGCCAGCAGGGGGACTAGCGGCTACAATGAGCAGTTCTTC. Translation gives CASRGTSGYNEQFF.